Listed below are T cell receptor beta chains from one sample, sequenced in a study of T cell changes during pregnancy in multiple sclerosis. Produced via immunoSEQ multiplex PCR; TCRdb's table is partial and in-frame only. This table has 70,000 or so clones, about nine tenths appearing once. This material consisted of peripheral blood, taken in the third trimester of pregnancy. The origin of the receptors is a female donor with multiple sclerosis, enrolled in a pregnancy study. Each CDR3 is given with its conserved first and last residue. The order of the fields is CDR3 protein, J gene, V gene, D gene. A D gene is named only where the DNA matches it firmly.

CDR3aa: CAWDPGHSYGYTF; j_gene: TRBJ1-2; v_gene: TRBV30; d_gene: NA
CDR3aa: CASSNKQGKHNEQYF; j_gene: TRBJ2-7; v_gene: TRBV21-1; d_gene: NA
CDR3aa: CASRQRHSDNYGYTF; j_gene: TRBJ1-2; v_gene: TRBV6-6; d_gene: NA
CDR3aa: CASSPDRGRDGYTF; j_gene: TRBJ1-2; v_gene: TRBV4-3; d_gene: TRBD1
CDR3aa: CASSEGAGWNSPLHF; j_gene: TRBJ1-6; v_gene: TRBV11-2; d_gene: TRBD1
CDR3aa: CASSQGWGYGYTF; j_gene: TRBJ1-2; v_gene: TRBV6-5; d_gene: NA
CDR3aa: CASSPQTGGPYEQYF; j_gene: TRBJ2-7; v_gene: TRBV7-2; d_gene: TRBD2
CDR3aa: CASRPQGHEQYF; j_gene: TRBJ2-7; v_gene: TRBV10-1; d_gene: TRBD1
CDR3aa: CASSLTSGETDTQYF; j_gene: TRBJ2-3; v_gene: TRBV2; d_gene: TRBD2
CDR3aa: CASSPTGGSEAFF; j_gene: TRBJ1-1; v_gene: TRBV6-4; d_gene: TRBD1
CDR3aa: CASSPLYGRDTQYF; j_gene: TRBJ2-3; v_gene: TRBV5-4; d_gene: NA
CDR3aa: CASSWDKTRETQYF; j_gene: TRBJ2-5; v_gene: TRBV7-2; d_gene: NA
CDR3aa: CASSLDREGYTF; j_gene: TRBJ1-2; v_gene: TRBV7-2; d_gene: NA